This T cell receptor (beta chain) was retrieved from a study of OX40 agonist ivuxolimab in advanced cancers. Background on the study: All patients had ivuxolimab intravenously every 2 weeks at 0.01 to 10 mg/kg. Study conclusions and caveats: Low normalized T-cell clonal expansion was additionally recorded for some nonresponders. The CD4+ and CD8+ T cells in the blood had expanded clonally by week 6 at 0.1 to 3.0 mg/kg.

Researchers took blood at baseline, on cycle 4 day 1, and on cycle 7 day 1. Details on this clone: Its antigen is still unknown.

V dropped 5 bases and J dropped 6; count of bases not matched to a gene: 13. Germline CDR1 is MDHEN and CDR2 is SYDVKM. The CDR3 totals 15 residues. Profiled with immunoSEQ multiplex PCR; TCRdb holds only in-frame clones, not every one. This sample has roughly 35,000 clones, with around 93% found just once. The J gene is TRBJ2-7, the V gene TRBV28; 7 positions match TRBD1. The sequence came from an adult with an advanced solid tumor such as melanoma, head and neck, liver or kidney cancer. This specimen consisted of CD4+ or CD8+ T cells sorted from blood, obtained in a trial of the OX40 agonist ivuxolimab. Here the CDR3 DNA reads TGTGCCAGCAGTCCCTACAGGGGCCAATTATCCGAGCAGTACTTC. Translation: CASSPYRGQLSEQYF. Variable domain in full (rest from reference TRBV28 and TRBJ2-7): DVKVTQSSRYLVKRTGEKVFLECVQDMDHENMFWYRQDPGLGLRLIYFSYDVKMKEKGDIPEGYSVSREKKERFSLILESASTNQTSMYLCASSPYRGQLSEQYFGPGTRLTVT.